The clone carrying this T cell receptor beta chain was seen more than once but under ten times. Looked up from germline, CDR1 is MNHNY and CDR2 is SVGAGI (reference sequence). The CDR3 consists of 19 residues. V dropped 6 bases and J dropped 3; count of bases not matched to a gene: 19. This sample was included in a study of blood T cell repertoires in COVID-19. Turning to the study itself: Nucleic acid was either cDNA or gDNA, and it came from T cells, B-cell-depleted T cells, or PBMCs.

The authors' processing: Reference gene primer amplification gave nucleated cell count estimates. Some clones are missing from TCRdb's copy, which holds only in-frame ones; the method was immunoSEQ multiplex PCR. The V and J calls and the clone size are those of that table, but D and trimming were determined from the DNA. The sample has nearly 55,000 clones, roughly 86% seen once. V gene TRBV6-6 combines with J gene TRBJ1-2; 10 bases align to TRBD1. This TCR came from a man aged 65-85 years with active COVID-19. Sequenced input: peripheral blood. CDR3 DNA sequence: TGTGCCAGCAGCGACTCCTTTTTTCCGGGACAGGGGCGGTACTATGGCTACACCTTC. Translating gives CASSDSFFPGQGRYYGYTF.